A single sample is the source of the 18 T cell receptor beta chains below, sequenced in a study of T cells expressing NK-cell markers. TCRdb re-called the 5' RACE reads; one entry per CDR3 protein, DNA not given. This sample's table reports some 460,000 distinct CDR3 sequences. Sequenced: blood T cells: a sorted CD56 or NKG2C T cell subset, CD4+ or CD8+ T cells, or bulk PBMC T cells (not recorded which). These receptor sequences come from a woman in her fifties or sixties in good health.

The chain has TRBV20-1 and TRBJ2-3; TCRdb selects TRBD1, and the lack of DNA leaves this call unchecked. This CDR3 is 13 amino acids long. Germline CDR1 and CDR2: DFQATT and SNEGSKA (reference sequence). Here the CDR3 reads CSANVGRADTQYF.

This chain links TRBV5-1 with TRBJ1-1; TCRdb indicates TRBD1, and absent DNA this call remains unverified. CDR3 length equals 15 residues. Per germline, CDR1 SGHRS and CDR2 YFSETQ. This chain's CDR3 is CASSLDHGASTEAFF.

The chain is built from TRBV2 and TRBJ1-5. The germline gives CDR1 SNHLY, CDR2 FYNNEI. The length of the CDR3 is 14 residues. CDR3 region: CASSGPGLNQPQHF.

The gene calls are TRBV19 and TRBJ2-1; TCRdb reports TRBD2, a call that lacks DNA to check it against. Per the germline V gene, CDR1 is LNHDA and CDR2 is SQIVND (reference sequence). This CDR3 is 16 amino acids long. CDR3 sequence: CASSRLGSSANNEQFF.

The gene calls are TRBV5-1 and TRBJ2-5; TCRdb gives TRBD2 as the D gene, but with no DNA this cannot be confirmed. The CDR3 is 15 amino acids. Germline V lookup: CDR1 SGHRS, CDR2 YFSETQ. CDR3 loop: CASSLAGAWQETQYF.

The chain links TRBV15 to TRBJ1-2. This CDR3 is built from 14 residues. Germline V CDR1 and CDR2: LNHNV, YYDKDF (reference sequence). The CDR3 here is CATSREAAGQGYTF.

The V gene is TRBV5-1, the J gene TRBJ2-1; the TRBD2 assignment by TCRdb is unverifiable without DNA. This CDR3 comprises 17 residues. Germline V lookup: CDR1 SGHRS, CDR2 YFSETQ. CDR3 amino acids: CASSLARLAGGRDEQFF. Filled out from reference TRBV5-1 and TRBJ2-1, the complete variable domain reads KAGVTQTPRYLIKTRGQQVTLSCSPISGHRSVSWYQQTPGQGLQFLFEYFSETQRNKGNFPGRFSGRQFSNSRSEMNVSTLELGDSALYLCASSLARLAGGRDEQFFGPGTRLTVL.

The chain recombines TRBV29-1 with TRBJ2-2; as DNA is missing, the TRBD2 call by TCRdb cannot be tested. The length of the CDR3 is 15 residues. Germline values: CDR1 SQVTM, CDR2 ANQGSEA. CDR3: CSASDGLTNTGELFF.

The V gene is TRBV6-1, the J gene TRBJ2-2; TCRdb lists TRBD1, though no DNA is available to test this call. CDR1 MNHNS and CDR2 SASEGT come from the germline V gene. The CDR3 runs to 15 residues. The CDR3 here is CASSVETGYAGELFF.

The chain has TRBV2 and TRBJ2-5. The CDR3 is made up of 15 amino acids. CDR1 is SNHLY, CDR2 FYNNEI, per germline. CDR3 residues: CASRKALANQETQYF.

This chain joins TRBV20-1 and TRBJ2-1; TCRdb's assignment of TRBD2 cannot be checked, as there is no DNA. The germline V gene encodes CDR1 DFQATT and CDR2 SNEGSKA (reference sequence). There are 18 residues in the CDR3. CDR3: CSARVPQREGPLYNEQFF.

V is TRBV7-9 and J is TRBJ2-1; TCRdb proposes TRBD1, but this gene call is untestable without DNA. The CDR3 is made up of 19 amino acids. CDR1 SEHNR and CDR2 FQNEAQ come from the germline V gene (reference sequence). CDR3 in amino acids: CASSSYRDTKQRSNNEQFF.

The chain carries TRBV7-9 and TRBJ1-4; TCRdb's D gene call, TRBD1, goes unchecked for lack of DNA. In germline, CDR1 is SEHNR, CDR2 FQNEAQ (reference sequence). This CDR3 spans 14 amino acids. The CDR3 loop is CASTLDSLNEKLFF.

This chain uses TRBV12-3 or TRBV12-4 with TRBJ2-1; TCRdb calls TRBD1, which cannot be checked without DNA. This CDR3 spans 14 amino acids. The CDR3 loop reads CASSFLQGLDEQFF.

The chain carries TRBV11-3 and TRBJ2-7; the TCRdb D gene call, TRBD1, has no DNA to confirm it. This CDR3 has 15 amino acids. Germline CDR1 reads SGHNT; CDR2 reads YENEEA. This chain's CDR3 is CASSSGGVLGVEQYF. Full variable domain (remainder filled in from reference TRBV11-3 and TRBJ2-7): EAGVVQSPRYKIIEKKQPVAFWCNPISGHNTLYWYLQNLGQGPELLIRYENEEAVDDSQLPKDRFSAERLKGVDSTLKIQPAELGDSAVYLCASSSGGVLGVEQYFGPGTRLTVT.

The rearrangement joins TRBV21-1 to TRBJ2-7; with no DNA, the TCRdb D assignment of TRBD1 cannot be verified. TRBV21-1 is deemed a pseudogene. The CDR3 is 15 residues long. The CDR3 protein is CASSGQGMVGNEQYF.

The rearrangement joins TRBV12-3 or TRBV12-4 to TRBJ2-7; the TCRdb call, TRBD2, lacks DNA for checking. The CDR3 length is 19 residues. The CDR3 loop reads CASSLARLAGALYSYEQYF.

This chain joins TRBV20-1 and TRBJ2-7; checking the TCRdb D call of TRBD2 is not possible without DNA. The germline V gene has CDR1 DFQATT and CDR2 SNEGSKA (reference sequence). The CDR3 runs 17 residues. CDR3 in amino acids: CSARGTDSGRILSEQYF.